The clone carrying this T cell receptor (beta chain) was recorded only once. The antigen remains undetermined. TCRdb's table, derived via immunoSEQ multiplex PCR, lists solely in-frame clones and lacks some. The table has 49,000 or so clones, 70% to 90% seen once. The CDR3 spans 12 residues. CDR1 MDHEN and CDR2 SYDVKM come from the germline V gene. Trimming left V 6 bases short and J 4 bases short, with 9 bases between. The entry originates in a study of OX40 agonist ivuxolimab in advanced cancers. Study background: Patients were given ivuxolimab, an antibody that agonizes OX40 (CD134). Partial response was recorded in three patients: one hepatocellular carcinoma and two cutaneous melanoma cases. The study's findings and limits: Patients with a partial response at 0.1-3.0 mg/kg had among the lowest clonal expansion. At 0.1 to 3.0 mg/kg, CD4+ and CD8+ blood T cells expanded clonally by week 6.

The receptor comes from an adult with an advanced solid tumor such as melanoma, head and neck, liver or kidney cancer. Sequencing was performed on CD4+ or CD8+ T cells sorted from blood, taken in a trial of the OX40 agonist ivuxolimab. The chain couples TRBV28 to TRBJ1-2; D is ambiguous. CDR3 in amino acids: CASSSEPYGYTF. The CDR3 DNA reads as TGTGCCAGCAGCTCGGAACCCTATGGCTACACCTTC.